Listed below are T cell receptor beta chains from one sample, sequenced in a study of identical twins. TCRdb independently ran MiXCR on the 5' RACE reads; one entry per CDR3 protein. The sample lists fewer than 800,000 distinct CDR3 sequences, under 8.5% occurring once. The same data also went into a second study, on yellow fever vaccine responses in identical twins.

The sample taken for sequencing was PBMCs. The receptor source for this set is a woman aged 18-29 years in good health. CDR3s include the opening cysteine and the closing phenylalanine or tryptophan. The D gene is left open where the match is weak.

TRBJ2-3,-,TRBV7-6,CASSLAPFAAGTDTQYF
TRBJ1-1,-,TRBV5-1,CASSLAGTTEAFF
TRBJ2-5,TRBD1,TRBV29-1,CRVEMGQRKETQYF
TRBJ2-3,-,TRBV20-1,CSARGWPLVWDTQYF
TRBJ2-3,TRBD2,TRBV3-1,CASSPKRGGSSTDTQYF
TRBJ2-7,-,TRBV12-3/TRBV12-4,CASSLGLVPHEQYF
TRBJ1-5,-,TRBV2,CASSERDRYQPQHF
TRBJ1-1,-,TRBV10-2,CASRAGMNTEAFF
TRBJ2-7,TRBD1,TRBV7-2,CASSLPGQGPGEQYF
TRBJ2-4,TRBD1,TRBV6-1,CASNRGLAKIIQYF
TRBJ1-2,-,TRBV14,CASSSSGPLYTF
TRBJ2-7,TRBD1,TRBV5-1,CASSLEAGGSYEQYF
TRBJ2-2,-,TRBV5-1,CASRTDNTGELFF
TRBJ2-5,TRBD2,TRBV20-1,CSAPSGGALKTQYF
TRBJ1-2,-,TRBV18,CASSPPVANYGYTF
TRBJ1-2,-,TRBV11-2,CASSLEGMDGYTF
TRBJ2-4,TRBD1,TRBV20-1,CSAGDRGAKNIQYF
TRBJ2-5,TRBD2,TRBV7-9,CASSYRRTSLQETQYF
TRBJ2-7,-,TRBV6-5,CASRLDTFYEQYF
TRBJ2-5,-,TRBV5-1,CASSPLAFRNQETQYF
TRBJ1-1,-,TRBV3-1,CASSPGITEAFF
TRBJ2-2,TRBD2,TRBV7-6,CASSRGLAGVPYTGELFF
TRBJ1-1,-,TRBV5-6,CASSLAGALYTEAFF
TRBJ1-5,TRBD1,TRBV20-1,CSARDNRGQGGSNQPQHF
TRBJ1-1,-,TRBV29-1,CSVMGGGNTEAFF
TRBJ2-5,TRBD2,TRBV7-9,CASSLAEREGLGETQYF
TRBJ2-7,-,TRBV28,CASSSDPPYEQYF
TRBJ2-1,-,TRBV4-2,CASSQGEAGGNEQFF
TRBJ2-2,-,TRBV5-1,CASSLAVRGLINTGELFF
TRBJ2-2,TRBD2,TRBV28,CASSFRGRGTSGSSRELFF
TRBJ2-2,-,TRBV6-1,CASSQLGDTGELFF
TRBJ2-7,TRBD2,TRBV15,CATGASGSINEQYF
TRBJ2-1,TRBD2,TRBV6-4,CASRRTSGGAPGGSNEQFF
TRBJ2-2,TRBD1,TRBV28,CASSYKGQGVRELFF
TRBJ2-1,TRBD2,TRBV5-1,CAKHNSGVSSYNEQFF
TRBJ2-3,TRBD1,TRBV6-1,CATVRQGESDTQYF
TRBJ2-7,-,TRBV7-2,CASSLKHSYEQYF
TRBJ2-7,TRBD2,TRBV24-1,CATSGLAGTSGAYEQYF
TRBJ1-3,-,TRBV12-3/TRBV12-4,CATTRGSGNTIYF
TRBJ2-1,-,TRBV27,CASREGLSYNEQFF
TRBJ1-1,-,TRBV20-1,CSAGDTHTEAFF
TRBJ2-1,TRBD1,TRBV24-1,CATSDPDRGARNEQFF
TRBJ2-1,-,TRBV15,CATSRDRETYNEQFF
TRBJ2-5,TRBD2,TRBV12-3/TRBV12-4,CASGSRGDQETQYF
TRBJ1-1,-,TRBV28,CASSRAGVRNTEAFF
TRBJ2-2,TRBD1,TRBV12-3/TRBV12-4,CASRATGANTGELFF
TRBJ2-1,-,TRBV24-1,CATSDFRLTGPPEQFF
TRBJ2-7,TRBD2,TRBV28,CASSLFSGDSYEQYF
TRBJ2-1,TRBD1,TRBV27,CASSLTGGEHNEQFF
TRBJ2-1,TRBD1,TRBV11-2,CASSPKTGAGISAYNEQFF
TRBJ1-4,-,TRBV10-3,CAANQGTNEKLFF